This T cell receptor (beta chain) stems from a study of glioma-infiltrating T cells. The study, taken as a whole, reports: Only very few CDR3 sequences appeared in both tissue and blood. Tissue-blood divergence was below expectation in non-neoplastic patients, above in gliomas.

Using RNA template, CDR3s of TCR alpha and beta were amplified with iRepertoire arm-PCR. Tissue mRNA or PBMC total RNA, about 85-400 ng, went into one-step reverse transcription and amplification. TCRdb processed the multiplex PCR reads anew with MiXCR; each CDR3 protein has one entry. The data show about 210,000 distinct CDR3 sequences, roughly a third seen once. Deletions cut 0 bases from V and 6 bases from J, with 13 bases between. The germline CDR1 and CDR2 sequences are MNHEY and SVGAGI. The CDR3 runs 15 residues. There are many counts of this clonotype. Antigen specificity is unknown. The V call is TRBV6-5, the J call TRBJ2-3; no firm D call. This receptor was obtained from a human donor with low-grade glioma or glioblastoma, undergoing nonglioma brain surgery, or in good health (not recorded which). What was sequenced was glioma tissue, nonneoplastic brain tissue, or PBMCs (not recorded which). The CDR3 nucleotides are TGTGCCAGCAGTTACTCGGGATCCCAGGCCGATACGCAGTATTTT. Residues: CASSYSGSQADTQYF.